This TCR beta chain was identified in a study of OX40 agonist ivuxolimab in advanced cancers. Study details: Every 2 weeks, patients received ivuxolimab intravenously, dosed at 0.01 to 10 mg/kg.

Profiling relied on immunoSEQ multiplex PCR, and the TCRdb table lists in-frame clones only, not all of them. The data show roughly 70,000 clones, around 86% seen once. Blood got drawn at baseline, again on cycle 4 day 1, and then on cycle 7 day 1. Points on this clone: Its antigen is unknown.

Findings of the study overall: More expanded clones were seen, on average, in CD8+ T cells than in CD4+.

The CDR3 is 16 residues long. V usage is TRBV21-1 and J usage is TRBJ1-5; TRBD1 is the table's D call and was not checked against the DNA. TRBV21-1 corresponds to a pseudogene. This TCR came from an adult with an advanced solid tumor such as melanoma, head and neck, liver or kidney cancer. The sequencing here drew on CD4+ or CD8+ T cells sorted from blood, taken in a trial of the OX40 agonist ivuxolimab. Here the CDR3 reads CASSNQTESSNQPQHF. The CDR3 DNA sequence: TGTGCCAGCAGCAACCAGACAGAATCAAGCAATCAGCCCCAGCATTTT.